This passage covers 2 T cell receptor beta chains from one sample sequenced in a study of T cell responses to AZD1222 COVID-19 vaccine. TCRdb's table, derived via immunoSEQ multiplex PCR, lists solely in-frame clones and lacks some. The data contain roughly 150,000 clones, around 89% of them singletons. The sample consisted of peripheral blood, taken on day 0 of AZD1222 vaccination. The receptors derive from an adult in good health.

This clone occurred once. The rearrangement links TRBV5-1 to TRBJ1-4; 10 positions match TRBD1. Germline V gives CDR1 SGHRS, CDR2 YFSETQ. Trimming at V came to 1 base and at J to 7 bases, leaving 4 bases not matched to a gene. CDR3 length equals 15 residues. In DNA, the CDR3 is TGCGCCAGCAGCTTGTCCGGGACAGGGGTTGAAAAACTGTTTTTT. This gives the protein CASSLSGTGVEKLFF.

V usage is TRBV27 and J usage is TRBJ2-7; D is possibly TRBD2 (7 bases). Per germline, CDR1 MNHEY and CDR2 SMNVEV (reference sequence). The CDR3 has 14 amino acids. V shed 3 bases and J shed 3 bases, with 12 bases lying between them. In DNA form, the CDR3 reads TGTGCCAGCAGTTTGGGGGGGCCGTACTACGAGCAGTACTTC. It translates to CASSLGGPYYEQYF.